One sample yielded the 17 T cell receptor beta chains listed below, sequenced in a study of post-analysis software for immune sequencing data (dated by TCRdb to the mid-2010s). Their antigens are not known. Preparation of the library involved PCR. Sequencing instrument: Illumina HiSeq 2500. Unique molecular identifiers were incorporated into TCR beta cDNA libraries to reduce PCR and sequencing biases. Using fastp at Q25 and MiXCR, TCRdb reprocessed the public reads and kept productive beta chains. Rows matching on CDR3 protein sequence are summarized as one entry with the most common DNA and genes. The sample table contains over 300,000 distinct CDR3 sequences; only one count was recorded for 30% to 45% of them. Together, the top ten hold roughly an eighth of the sample. The investigation overall reported the following: Significantly higher frequencies in patients than in controls were found for five or six TRBV segments, including TRBV5-6, TRBV5-1 and TRBV20-1.

The sequencing sample was made of blood. These receptors originate from a girl aged 10-17 years with multiple sclerosis.

This clonotype has more than one count but fewer than ten. This chain joins TRBV12-3 or TRBV12-4 and TRBJ1-3, with 7 bases aligning to TRBD1. The ends lost 5 bases at V and 0 bases at J; junction bases unmatched: 7. The CDR3 has 16 residues. The CDR3 protein is CASSPRTGRSGNTIYF. As DNA, the CDR3 is TGTGCCAGCAGTCCCAGGACAGGTCGCTCTGGAAACACCATATATTTT.

The chain carries TRBV7-2 and TRBJ1-5; D is unclear. V was shortened by 1 base and J by 6 bases, with 13 bases between the two germline ends. The CDR3 sequence is 15 residues long. The germline gives CDR1 SGHTA, CDR2 FQGNSA. The chain's CDR3 is CASSLGGGVGQPQHF. For the CDR3, the DNA is TGTGCCAGCAGCTTAGGTGGTGGGGTCGGTCAGCCCCAGCATTTT.

This chain joins TRBV7-9 and TRBJ2-1; 12 nucleotides line up with TRBD2. This CDR3 comprises 19 residues. The V gene's germline CDR1 is SEHNR and CDR2 FQNEAQ (reference sequence). V shed 3 bases and J 4 bases; nucleotides not matched to a gene: 13. CDR3 protein: CASSLILAGGRGIYNEQFF. In DNA, the CDR3 is TGTGCCAGCAGCTTGATACTAGCGGGGGGAAGAGGAATATACAATGAGCAGTTCTTC. Based on the CDR3 plus reference TRBV7-9 and TRBJ2-1, the full variable domain is DTGVSQNPRHKITKRGQNVTFRCDPISEHNRLYWYRQTLGQGPEFLTYFQNEAQLEKSRLLSDRFSAERPKGSFSTLEIQRTEQGDSAMYLCASSLILAGGRGIYNEQFFGPGTRLTVL.

This clonotype was observed a few times. The V and J genes are TRBV27 and TRBJ1-5, with D tentatively TRBD1 (6 bases). The CDR3 has 17 residues. The germline gives CDR1 MNHEY, CDR2 SMNVEV (reference sequence). Trimming pared 5 bases from V and 3 bases from J, leaving 20 bases between. For the CDR3, the DNA is TGTGCCAGCAGTCCACTTCCAGGGGCAGGGAACAATCAGCCCCAGCATTTT. Its protein is CASSPLPGAGNNQPQHF.

This clonotype has more than one count but fewer than ten. V is TRBV6-2 or TRBV6-3 and J is TRBJ2-1, with D unclear. Looked up from germline, CDR1 is MNHEY and CDR2 is SVGEGT. Trimming removed 7 bases at V and 6 bases at J, with 10 bases between. CDR3 length equals 12 residues. CDR3 sequence reads: CASKDPSNEQFF. The CDR3, as DNA: TGTGCCAGCAAGGACCCGTCCAATGAGCAGTTCTTC.

V gene TRBV10-3 combines with J gene TRBJ2-1; 8 positions agree with TRBD2. This CDR3 region has 17 residues. V lost 5 bases, J lost 5 bases, and 14 bases stayed unmatched. The germline gives CDR1 ENHRY, CDR2 SYGVKD. The CDR3 loop reads CAISSPSGGSLHNEQFF. As DNA, the CDR3 is TGTGCCATCAGTTCCCCGAGCGGGGGAAGCCTCCACAATGAGCAGTTCTTC.

This clonotype was counted once. This chain links TRBV6-5 with TRBJ2-3; 9 nucleotides line up with TRBD1. The junction had 4 bases not matched to a gene; V was cut back by 0 bases and J by 3 bases. The CDR3 is 16 residues long. Germline V gene data show CDR1 as MNHEY and CDR2 as SVGAGI. The CDR3 loop reads CASSYSGQGGTDTQYF. The CDR3 coding sequence is TGTGCCAGCAGTTACTCGGGACAGGGCGGGACAGATACGCAGTATTTT.

This clonotype was seen only once. V and J are TRBV5-1 and TRBJ1-1; D is uncertain. In germline, CDR1 is SGHRS, CDR2 YFSETQ. Trimming removed 0 bases at V and 7 bases at J, with 7 bases between. The CDR3 runs 12 residues. The CDR3 DNA reads as TGCGCCAGCAGCTTGGTCGGGTATGAAGCTTTCTTT. Protein sequence: CASSLVGYEAFF.

The rearrangement joins TRBV2 to TRBJ2-1; 9 bases are shared with TRBD2. The trim removed 8 bases at V and 3 bases at J, leaving 11 bases unmatched. Per the germline V gene, CDR1 is SNHLY and CDR2 is FYNNEI. The CDR3 covers 16 residues. The CDR3 here is CASPQSSGGLYNEQFF. The CDR3 DNA reads TGTGCCAGCCCACAAAGTAGCGGGGGCCTCTACAATGAGCAGTTCTTC.

The chain has TRBV12-3 or TRBV12-4 and TRBJ1-2; 11 bases are a match to TRBD1. The CDR3 runs 13 residues. J lost 8 bases, V lost 5 bases, and 4 bases had no gene match. The CDR3 region has the DNA TGTGCCAGCAGTCGGACAGGGGGCGGCGGCTACACCTTC. Amino acids: CASSRTGGGGYTF.

The chain uses TRBV28 and TRBJ2-3; either TRBD1 or TRBD2 may supply D (5 bases each). V was shortened by 6 bases and J by 2 bases, with 18 bases between the two germline ends. There are 16 residues in the CDR3. CDR1 is MDHEN and CDR2 is SYDVKM in the germline V gene. In DNA, the CDR3 is TGTGCCAGCAGCCTTTGGGATGGGGGTTCCACAGATACGCAGTATTTT. This codes for CASSLWDGGSTDTQYF.

The CDR3 spells CASSRTENSNQPQHF. CDR3 DNA: TGTGCCAGCAGTAGGACAGAGAATAGCAATCAGCCCCAGCATTTT. This rearrangement joins TRBV12-3 or TRBV12-4 to TRBJ1-5, with D possibly TRBD1 on 6 matching bases. The length of the CDR3 is 15 residues. The ends were cut back, 5 bases at V and 0 bases at J, with 11 bases in the middle.

This clonotype was counted a few times. V usage is TRBV5-6 and J usage is TRBJ2-1, with 11 bases fitting TRBD1. The trim removed 0 bases at V and 6 bases at J, leaving 2 bases unmatched. The CDR3 covers 15 residues. Germline CDR1 SGHDT, CDR2 YYEEEE. The CDR3 spells CASSLEGTGGNEQFF. Here the CDR3 DNA reads TGTGCCAGCAGCTTGGAAGGGACAGGGGGCAATGAGCAGTTCTTC.

The chain links TRBV29-1 to TRBJ1-2; no clear D. In germline, CDR1 is SQVTM, CDR2 ANQGSEA. This CDR3 has 12 amino acids. Trimming removed 3 bases at V and 0 bases at J, with 5 bases between. The CDR3 sequence is CSVDRSNYGYTF. The CDR3 nucleotides are TGCAGCGTTGACAGGTCTAACTATGGCTACACCTTC.

The V gene is TRBV29-1, the J gene TRBJ2-5, with TRBD1 identical over 11 bases. The CDR3 loop spans 16 amino acids. V lost 5 bases and J lost 2; bases outside the gene matches: 10. Per germline, CDR1 SQVTM and CDR2 ANQGSEA. This chain's CDR3 is CSVTPGQGGVQETQYF. The CDR3 nucleotides are TGCAGCGTTACGCCGGGACAGGGGGGTGTACAAGAGACCCAGTACTTC.

In this sample, this clonotype turned up a few times. In DNA, the CDR3 is TGCGCCAGCAGCCAAGATCAGACGGCTTACAATGAGCAGTTCTTC. As protein: CASSQDQTAYNEQFF. The rearrangement uses TRBV4-1 and TRBJ2-1; no firm D call. Germline assignment: CDR1 MGHRA and CDR2 YSYEKL. The length of the CDR3 is 15 residues. The V and J ends lost 0 bases and 4 bases respectively, with 10 bases between them.

V usage is TRBV28 and J usage is TRBJ2-1; D gene uncertain. Deletions cut 7 bases from V and 14 bases from J, with 15 bases between. Germline lookup yields CDR1 MDHEN and CDR2 SYDVKM. The CDR3 sequence is 11 residues long. CDR3 coding DNA: TGTGCCAGCACCCTGGGCCCAAGAGAGTTCTTC. It encodes CASTLGPREFF.